The rows below give T cell receptor beta chains drawn from one sample of a study of post-analysis software for immune sequencing data. TCRdb re-derived calls from the PCR reads in MiXCR, one entry per CDR3 protein. The table records under 650,000 distinct CDR3 sequences, 44% of them present only once. Sequenced sample: blood. These receptor sequences come from a girl aged 5-17 years with multiple sclerosis. The CDR3 runs from the conserved cysteine through the conserved F or W. D genes are given only for firm matches. Clone sizes are given selectively: once, few, many, or a class where the clone is expanded.

abundance: few
j_gene: TRBJ2-3
d_gene: -
v_gene: TRBV20-1
CDR3nt: TGCAGTGCTAGAGGACAGCCTAACGGGCCAACAGATACGCAGTATTTT
CDR3aa: CSARGQPNGPTDTQYF

abundance: -
j_gene: TRBJ2-7
d_gene: TRBD1
v_gene: TRBV28
CDR3nt: TGTGCCAGCAGTTCCCCCGGGACAGGGGTTGACGAGCAGTACTTC
CDR3aa: CASSSPGTGVDEQYF

abundance: -
j_gene: TRBJ2-4
d_gene: TRBD2
v_gene: TRBV7-2
CDR3nt: TGTGCCAGCAGCTCAGCTGGTAGCGGGGGGGCGACCAAAAACATTCAGTACTTC
CDR3aa: CASSSAGSGGATKNIQYF

abundance: -
j_gene: TRBJ2-7
d_gene: -
v_gene: TRBV20-1
CDR3nt: TGCAGTGCTCCGCTCTCCTACGAGCAGTACTTC
CDR3aa: CSAPLSYEQYF

abundance: once
j_gene: TRBJ1-1
d_gene: -
v_gene: TRBV5-1
CDR3nt: TGCGCCAGCAGCCCCCGACAGTCTATGAACACTGAAGCTTTCTTT
CDR3aa: CASSPRQSMNTEAFF

abundance: -
j_gene: TRBJ2-5
d_gene: TRBD1
v_gene: TRBV6-1
CDR3nt: TGTGCCAGCCTCCCTCGGAACAGGGGGGCTCGGGAGACCCAGTACTTC
CDR3aa: CASLPRNRGARETQYF

abundance: -
j_gene: TRBJ2-7
d_gene: TRBD2
v_gene: TRBV20-1
CDR3nt: TGCAGTGCTAGAGACCCACGTATAGCGGGAAGCTCCTACGAGCAGTACTTC
CDR3aa: CSARDPRIAGSSYEQYF

abundance: -
j_gene: TRBJ2-7
d_gene: -
v_gene: TRBV30
CDR3nt: TGTGCCTGGAGTGTAAGTTTCTGGGGCGGAGGATCTGGGGAGCAGTACTTC
CDR3aa: CAWSVSFWGGGSGEQYF

abundance: -
j_gene: TRBJ2-7
d_gene: TRBD2
v_gene: TRBV9
CDR3nt: TGTGCCAGCAGCAGACTAGCGGGGGAGCTAAGCTCCTACGAGCAGTACTTC
CDR3aa: CASSRLAGELSSYEQYF

abundance: few
j_gene: TRBJ2-1
d_gene: TRBD2
v_gene: TRBV7-2
CDR3nt: TGTGCCAGCAGCGACATAGCGGGAGGGGGCAATGAGCAGTTCTTC
CDR3aa: CASSDIAGGGNEQFF

abundance: -
j_gene: TRBJ2-3
d_gene: -
v_gene: TRBV27
CDR3nt: TGTGCCAGCAGTTTGGGGACCGAGACTTTCACAGATACGCAGTATTTT
CDR3aa: CASSLGTETFTDTQYF

abundance: few
j_gene: TRBJ2-7
d_gene: TRBD2
v_gene: TRBV12-3/TRBV12-4
CDR3nt: TGTGCCAGCAGCTTTGGGACTAGTCGGGCTTCCGAGCAGTACTTC
CDR3aa: CASSFGTSRASEQYF

abundance: -
j_gene: TRBJ1-2
d_gene: -
v_gene: TRBV10-3
CDR3nt: TGTGCCATCAGTGTTGGAGGGAACTATGGCTACACCTTC
CDR3aa: CAISVGGNYGYTF

abundance: -
j_gene: TRBJ2-3
d_gene: TRBD2
v_gene: TRBV4-2
CDR3nt: TGTGCCAGCAGCCCTCTAGCGGGAGACACAGATACGCAGTATTTT
CDR3aa: CASSPLAGDTDTQYF

abundance: -
j_gene: TRBJ2-7
d_gene: -
v_gene: TRBV30
CDR3nt: TGTGCCTGGAGAAGGGCTCTCGAGCAGTACTTC
CDR3aa: CAWRRALEQYF

abundance: few
j_gene: TRBJ2-1
d_gene: TRBD2
v_gene: TRBV30
CDR3nt: TGTGCCTGGAGTTCGGCGGGGGGCTGGGGCAATGAGCAGTTCTTC
CDR3aa: CAWSSAGGWGNEQFF

abundance: few
j_gene: TRBJ2-1
d_gene: -
v_gene: TRBV5-1
CDR3nt: TGCGCCAGCAGCAGAGGGACTGATTACAATGAGCAGTTCTTC
CDR3aa: CASSRGTDYNEQFF

abundance: -
j_gene: TRBJ2-1
d_gene: -
v_gene: TRBV24-1
CDR3nt: TGTGCCACCAGAAGAGAGGGAGAGCAGTTCTTC
CDR3aa: CATRREGEQFF

abundance: -
j_gene: TRBJ2-1
d_gene: TRBD2
v_gene: TRBV20-1
CDR3nt: TGCAGTGCTATAGCTTTATCGGGACTAGCGGAGGGAGAGCAGTTCTTC
CDR3aa: CSAIALSGLAEGEQFF

abundance: few
j_gene: TRBJ2-7
d_gene: -
v_gene: TRBV7-8
CDR3nt: TGTGCCAGCAGCTTCCGGGACTCTATAAACTACGAGCAGTACTTC
CDR3aa: CASSFRDSINYEQYF

abundance: -
j_gene: TRBJ2-1
d_gene: TRBD1
v_gene: TRBV12-3/TRBV12-4
CDR3nt: TGTGCCAGCAGTTTTGCCTCATACAGGGGCCCTACCTACAATGAGCAGTTCTTC
CDR3aa: CASSFASYRGPTYNEQFF

abundance: -
j_gene: TRBJ2-5
d_gene: -
v_gene: TRBV7-2
CDR3nt: TGTGCCAGCAGTTACAGGAGGGGGGGCACGGAGACCCAGTACTTC
CDR3aa: CASSYRRGGTETQYF

abundance: -
j_gene: TRBJ2-5
d_gene: TRBD1
v_gene: TRBV7-9
CDR3nt: TGTGCCAGCAGCCCCCGCCGACAGGGAGAGGAGACCCAGTACTTC
CDR3aa: CASSPRRQGEETQYF

abundance: -
j_gene: TRBJ2-7
d_gene: -
v_gene: TRBV4-2
CDR3nt: TGTGCCAGCAGCCAAGATAGGCAAAGCTCCTACGAGCAGTACTTC
CDR3aa: CASSQDRQSSYEQYF

abundance: few
j_gene: TRBJ2-5
d_gene: -
v_gene: TRBV4-1
CDR3nt: TGCGCCAGCAGCCAACTGGGGGCGCGAGGGGAGACCCAGTACTTC
CDR3aa: CASSQLGARGETQYF

abundance: -
j_gene: TRBJ1-1
d_gene: -
v_gene: TRBV2
CDR3nt: TGTGCCAGCCGCGTCGGCAGGGTGAACACTGAAGCTTTCTTT
CDR3aa: CASRVGRVNTEAFF

abundance: few
j_gene: TRBJ1-6
d_gene: -
v_gene: TRBV20-1
CDR3nt: TGCAGTGCTAGAATGGAGGTGGTAGATAATTCACCCCTCCACTTT
CDR3aa: CSARMEVVDNSPLHF

abundance: few
j_gene: TRBJ2-1
d_gene: TRBD1
v_gene: TRBV18
CDR3nt: TGTGCCAGCTCGCCGGACAGGGGTACCTACAATGAGCAGTTCTTC
CDR3aa: CASSPDRGTYNEQFF

abundance: -
j_gene: TRBJ2-5
d_gene: TRBD2
v_gene: TRBV7-2
CDR3nt: TGTGCGGGAGCGGGGGCCTACCAAGAGACCCAGTACTTC
CDR3aa: CAGAGAYQETQYF

abundance: once
j_gene: TRBJ1-2
d_gene: -
v_gene: TRBV20-1
CDR3nt: TGCAGTGCTAGAGATTACAGCAGGGAGAACTATGGCTACACCTTC
CDR3aa: CSARDYSRENYGYTF

abundance: -
j_gene: TRBJ2-3
d_gene: TRBD2
v_gene: TRBV7-9
CDR3nt: TGTGCCAGCAGCTTACCTAGCGGGGGTGCAGATACGCAGTATTTT
CDR3aa: CASSLPSGGADTQYF

abundance: -
j_gene: TRBJ1-1
d_gene: -
v_gene: TRBV3-1
CDR3nt: TGTGCCAGCAGCCAATTAAGGGGAACAGCTTTCTTT
CDR3aa: CASSQLRGTAFF

abundance: few
j_gene: TRBJ2-7
d_gene: -
v_gene: TRBV29-1
CDR3nt: TGCAGCGTTGAAGATCTTGACAGTTCCTACGAGCAGTACTTC
CDR3aa: CSVEDLDSSYEQYF

abundance: few
j_gene: TRBJ2-7
d_gene: TRBD1
v_gene: TRBV20-1
CDR3nt: TGCAGTGCTACCGGGGACAGGTTCTCCTACGAGCAGTACTTC
CDR3aa: CSATGDRFSYEQYF

abundance: few
j_gene: TRBJ2-7
d_gene: TRBD1
v_gene: TRBV6-5
CDR3nt: TGTGCCAGCAGTTCGGACAGGGGAAACTACGAGCAGTACTTC
CDR3aa: CASSSDRGNYEQYF

abundance: -
j_gene: TRBJ2-5
d_gene: -
v_gene: TRBV5-1
CDR3nt: TGCGCCAGCAGCTCCCCTTTAGCAGGGAGATTTCAGTACTTC
CDR3aa: CASSSPLAGRFQYF

abundance: -
j_gene: TRBJ2-7
d_gene: TRBD2
v_gene: TRBV7-6
CDR3nt: TGTGCCGCAACCGGGACTAGCGGGAGAGCACCCTACGAGCAGTACTTC
CDR3aa: CAATGTSGRAPYEQYF

abundance: -
j_gene: TRBJ2-2
d_gene: -
v_gene: TRBV6-1
CDR3nt: TGTGCCAGCAGTGAACCGCGGAACACCGGGGAGCTGTTTTTT
CDR3aa: CASSEPRNTGELFF

abundance: -
j_gene: TRBJ1-2
d_gene: -
v_gene: TRBV28
CDR3nt: TGTGCCAGCAGTTTAAGTCCTGTCTACGGCTACACCTTC
CDR3aa: CASSLSPVYGYTF

abundance: -
j_gene: TRBJ2-3
d_gene: -
v_gene: TRBV12-3/TRBV12-4
CDR3nt: TGTGCCAGCAGTGTCGGGCCGACAGATACGCAGTATTTT
CDR3aa: CASSVGPTDTQYF

abundance: -
j_gene: TRBJ2-1
d_gene: -
v_gene: TRBV4-2
CDR3nt: TGTGCCAGCAGCCAAACGAGTTCGGGGAATGAGCAGTTCTTC
CDR3aa: CASSQTSSGNEQFF

abundance: -
j_gene: TRBJ2-3
d_gene: -
v_gene: TRBV4-2
CDR3nt: TGTGCCAGCAGCCAAGTAGCTAAGGCGGGGGCGGATAGCACAGATACGCAGTATTTT
CDR3aa: CASSQVAKAGADSTDTQYF

abundance: -
j_gene: TRBJ2-7
d_gene: -
v_gene: TRBV30
CDR3nt: TGTGCCTGGAGTCCGAGCTACGAGCAGTACTTC
CDR3aa: CAWSPSYEQYF

abundance: few
j_gene: TRBJ2-7
d_gene: -
v_gene: TRBV20-1
CDR3nt: TGCAGTGCTCGCCAGTCGCCCATCGAGCGTCGCACCTACGAGCAGTACTTC
CDR3aa: CSARQSPIERRTYEQYF

abundance: few
j_gene: TRBJ2-7
d_gene: TRBD1
v_gene: TRBV10-3
CDR3nt: TGTGCCATCAGTGAGTCGGGACAGGGGGCGAACGAGCAGTACTTC
CDR3aa: CAISESGQGANEQYF

abundance: few
j_gene: TRBJ2-5
d_gene: -
v_gene: TRBV12-3/TRBV12-4
CDR3nt: TGTGCCAGCAGTTTACCGCCCAGCGCAGAAGAGACCCAGTACTTC
CDR3aa: CASSLPPSAEETQYF

abundance: -
j_gene: TRBJ1-4
d_gene: -
v_gene: TRBV20-1
CDR3nt: TGCAGTGCTAGAAACGAACAAGGACTGTTTTTT
CDR3aa: CSARNEQGLFF

abundance: few
j_gene: TRBJ2-1
d_gene: TRBD2
v_gene: TRBV6-5
CDR3nt: TGTGCCAGCCGTTTAACGCGACGGGGGGTAGGGGATGAGCAGTTCTTC
CDR3aa: CASRLTRRGVGDEQFF

abundance: many
j_gene: TRBJ1-2
d_gene: -
v_gene: TRBV4-1
CDR3nt: TGCGCCAGCAGGGGAACGGCAGCCTATGGCTACACCTTC
CDR3aa: CASRGTAAYGYTF

abundance: -
j_gene: TRBJ2-1
d_gene: -
v_gene: TRBV20-1
CDR3nt: TGCAGTGCCACGACAGTGAATGGGGGCAATGAGCAGTTCTTC
CDR3aa: CSATTVNGGNEQFF

abundance: few
j_gene: TRBJ2-7
d_gene: TRBD1
v_gene: TRBV5-5
CDR3nt: TGTGCCAGCAGCTTGGGACAGGGGGGAACCTACGAGCAGTACTTC
CDR3aa: CASSLGQGGTYEQYF

abundance: few
j_gene: TRBJ2-2
d_gene: -
v_gene: TRBV5-1
CDR3nt: TGCGCCAGCAGCTTTGCGGGGGCTGGGACCGGGGAGCTGTTTTTT
CDR3aa: CASSFAGAGTGELFF

abundance: -
j_gene: TRBJ1-5
d_gene: -
v_gene: TRBV2
CDR3nt: TGTGCCAGCAGTGAAAGGGCGGGGGAACAGCCCCAGCATTTT
CDR3aa: CASSERAGEQPQHF

abundance: -
j_gene: TRBJ2-5
d_gene: -
v_gene: TRBV6-6
CDR3nt: TGTGCCAGCAGTTGGCCCGGGGCTATACCTACGGAGACCCAGTACTTC
CDR3aa: CASSWPGAIPTETQYF

abundance: -
j_gene: TRBJ2-5
d_gene: TRBD2
v_gene: TRBV9
CDR3nt: TGTGCCAGCAGCGTAGAGCCAGTACTTCAGCGGGGCCAGTACTTC
CDR3aa: CASSVEPVLQRGQYF

abundance: -
j_gene: TRBJ2-5
d_gene: -
v_gene: TRBV20-1
CDR3nt: TGCAGTGCTAGAGGGCCCGATATGGAGACCCAGTACTTC
CDR3aa: CSARGPDMETQYF

abundance: few
j_gene: TRBJ1-2
d_gene: TRBD1
v_gene: TRBV12-3/TRBV12-4
CDR3nt: TGTGCCAGCAGTCCCTCGGGACAGGGCGGCTACACCTTC
CDR3aa: CASSPSGQGGYTF

abundance: -
j_gene: TRBJ1-2
d_gene: TRBD1
v_gene: TRBV19
CDR3nt: TGTGCCAGTAGACCTCAGGGGGGGAACTTAAACTATGGCTACACCTTC
CDR3aa: CASRPQGGNLNYGYTF

abundance: -
j_gene: TRBJ1-5
d_gene: -
v_gene: TRBV15
CDR3nt: TGTGCCACCAGCGCACAGGGAAGTTCGGATCAGCCCCAGCATTTT
CDR3aa: CATSAQGSSDQPQHF

abundance: few
j_gene: TRBJ2-1
d_gene: TRBD1
v_gene: TRBV5-1
CDR3nt: TGCGCCAGCAGTTACGGACAGGGTGAGCAGTTCTTC
CDR3aa: CASSYGQGEQFF